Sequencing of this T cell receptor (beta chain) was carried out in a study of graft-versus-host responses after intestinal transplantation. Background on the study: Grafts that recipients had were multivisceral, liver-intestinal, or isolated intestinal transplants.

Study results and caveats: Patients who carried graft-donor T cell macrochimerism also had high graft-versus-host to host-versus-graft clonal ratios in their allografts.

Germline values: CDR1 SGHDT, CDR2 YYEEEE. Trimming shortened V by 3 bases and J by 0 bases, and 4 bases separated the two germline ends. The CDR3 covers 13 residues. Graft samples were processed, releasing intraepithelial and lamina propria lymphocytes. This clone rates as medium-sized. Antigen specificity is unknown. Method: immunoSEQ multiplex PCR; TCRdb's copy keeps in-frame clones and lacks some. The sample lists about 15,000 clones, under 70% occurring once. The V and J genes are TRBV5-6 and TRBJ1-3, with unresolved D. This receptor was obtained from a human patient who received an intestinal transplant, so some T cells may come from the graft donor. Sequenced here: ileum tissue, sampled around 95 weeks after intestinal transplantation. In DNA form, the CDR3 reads TGTGCCAGCAGCTCAATCTCTGGAAACACCATATATTTT. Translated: CASSSISGNTIYF. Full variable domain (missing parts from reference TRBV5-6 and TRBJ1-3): DAGVTQSPTHLIKTRGQQVTLRCSPKSGHDTVSWYQQALGQGPQFIFQYYEEEERQRGNFPDRFSGHQFPNYSSELNVNALLLGDSALYLCASSSISGNTIYFGEGSWLTVV.